This TCR beta chain was found in a study of cytomegalovirus exposure and HLA in healthy donors. Study observations and caveats: Versus the roughly 700-donor mean, an Asian-associated ancestry cluster reportedly showed fewer N-insertions in a later analysis.

As to this clone: The antigen remains undetermined.

Germline lookup yields CDR1 LNHDA and CDR2 SQIVND (reference sequence). V shed 6 bases and J 4 bases; nucleotides not matched to a gene: 9. The CDR3 is 16 amino acids. Researchers ran the PCR with 60 Vbeta and 13 Jbeta primers. Profiling relied on immunoSEQ multiplex PCR, and the TCRdb table lists in-frame clones only, not all of them. The table records around 230,000 clones, about 77% of them present only once. This chain connects TRBV19 to TRBJ1-5, with 10 bases aligning to TRBD1. This sequence originates from a boy aged 5-17 years in good health and CMV-seronegative. The sequenced material came from PBMCs. In DNA form, the CDR3 reads TGTGCCAGTAGCAGGCTCGGGACAGGGGATAATCAGCCCCAGCATTTT. This codes for CASSRLGTGDNQPQHF.